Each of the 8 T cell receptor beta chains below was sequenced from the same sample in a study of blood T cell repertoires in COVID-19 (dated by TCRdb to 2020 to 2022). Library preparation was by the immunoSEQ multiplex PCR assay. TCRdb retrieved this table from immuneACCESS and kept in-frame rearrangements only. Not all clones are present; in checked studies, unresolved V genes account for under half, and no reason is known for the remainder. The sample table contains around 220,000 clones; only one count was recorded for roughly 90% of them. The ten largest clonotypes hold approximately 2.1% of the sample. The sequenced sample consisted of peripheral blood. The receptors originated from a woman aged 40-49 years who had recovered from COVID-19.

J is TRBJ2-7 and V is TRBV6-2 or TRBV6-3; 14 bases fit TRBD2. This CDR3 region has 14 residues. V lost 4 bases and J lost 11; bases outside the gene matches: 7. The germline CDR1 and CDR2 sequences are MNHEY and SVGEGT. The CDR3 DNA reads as TGTGCCAGCAGTTTGACTAGCGGGAGGGCCGGGGAGTACTTC. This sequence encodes CASSLTSGRAGEYF.

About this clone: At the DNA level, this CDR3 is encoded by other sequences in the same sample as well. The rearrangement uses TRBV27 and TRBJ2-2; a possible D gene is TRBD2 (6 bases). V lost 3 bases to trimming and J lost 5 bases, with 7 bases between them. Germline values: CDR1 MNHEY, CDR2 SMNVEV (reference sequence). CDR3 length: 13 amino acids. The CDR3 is CASSFRGTGELFF. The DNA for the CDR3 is TGTGCCAGCAGTTTCCGGGGGACCGGGGAGCTGTTTTTT.

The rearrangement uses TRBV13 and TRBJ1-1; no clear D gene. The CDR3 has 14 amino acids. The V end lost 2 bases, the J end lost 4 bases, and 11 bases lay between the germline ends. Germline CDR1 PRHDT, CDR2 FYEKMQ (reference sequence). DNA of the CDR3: TGTGCCAGCAGCTTACATCCAGGCAGCACTGAAGCTTTCTTT. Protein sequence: CASSLHPGSTEAFF.

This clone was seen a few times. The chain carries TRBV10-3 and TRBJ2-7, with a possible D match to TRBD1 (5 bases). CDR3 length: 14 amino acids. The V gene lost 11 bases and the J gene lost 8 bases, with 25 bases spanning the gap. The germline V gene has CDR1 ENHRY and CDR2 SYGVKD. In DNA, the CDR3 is TGTGCCCTAACCCGCGGCCAGGGTGTCATAAAGCAGTACTTC. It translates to CALTRGQGVIKQYF.

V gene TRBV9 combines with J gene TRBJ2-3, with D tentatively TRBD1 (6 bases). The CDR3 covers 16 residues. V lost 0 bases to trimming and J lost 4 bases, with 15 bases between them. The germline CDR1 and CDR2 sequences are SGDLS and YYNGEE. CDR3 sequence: CASSVGQGIPADTQYF. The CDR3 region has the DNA TGTGCCAGCAGCGTAGGGCAGGGGATCCCCGCAGATACGCAGTATTTT.

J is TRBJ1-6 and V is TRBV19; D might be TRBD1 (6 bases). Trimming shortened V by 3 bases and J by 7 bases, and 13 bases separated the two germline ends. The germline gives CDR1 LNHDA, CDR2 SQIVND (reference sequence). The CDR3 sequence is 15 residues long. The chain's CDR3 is CASSIVTGSNSPLHF. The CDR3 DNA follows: TGTGCCAGTAGTATCGTTACAGGGTCGAATTCACCCCTCCACTTT.

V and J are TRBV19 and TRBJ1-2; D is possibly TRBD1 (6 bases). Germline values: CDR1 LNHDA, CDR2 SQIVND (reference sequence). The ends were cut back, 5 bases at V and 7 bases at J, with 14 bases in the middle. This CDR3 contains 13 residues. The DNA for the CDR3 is TGTGCCAGTAGTCCTGACAGGTGGGGTGGCTACACCTTC. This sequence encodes CASSPDRWGGYTF.

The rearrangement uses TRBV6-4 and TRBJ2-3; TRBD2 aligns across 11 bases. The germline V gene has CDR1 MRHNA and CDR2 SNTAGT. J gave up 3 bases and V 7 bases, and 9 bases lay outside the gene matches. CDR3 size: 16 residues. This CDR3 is CASTPQGLADTDTQYF. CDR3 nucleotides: TGTGCCAGCACCCCCCAGGGACTAGCGGATACAGATACGCAGTATTTT.